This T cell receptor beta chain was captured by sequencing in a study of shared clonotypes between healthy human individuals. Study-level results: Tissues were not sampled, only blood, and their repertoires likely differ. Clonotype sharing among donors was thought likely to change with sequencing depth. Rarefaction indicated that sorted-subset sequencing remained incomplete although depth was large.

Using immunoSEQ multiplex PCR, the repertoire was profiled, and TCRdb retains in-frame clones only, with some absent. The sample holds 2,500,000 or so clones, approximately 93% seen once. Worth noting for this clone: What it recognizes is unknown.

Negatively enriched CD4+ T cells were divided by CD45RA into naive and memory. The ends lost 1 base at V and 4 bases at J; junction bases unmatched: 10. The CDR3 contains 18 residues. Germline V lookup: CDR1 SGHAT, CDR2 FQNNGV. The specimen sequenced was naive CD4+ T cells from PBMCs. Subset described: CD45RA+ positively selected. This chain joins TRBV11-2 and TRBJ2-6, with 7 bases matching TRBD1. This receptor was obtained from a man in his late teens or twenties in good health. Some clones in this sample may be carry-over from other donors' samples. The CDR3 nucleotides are TGTGCCAGCAGCTTAGTCGGGCAGGGGGTATCCGGGGCCAACGTCCTGACTTTC. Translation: CASSLVGQGVSGANVLTF.